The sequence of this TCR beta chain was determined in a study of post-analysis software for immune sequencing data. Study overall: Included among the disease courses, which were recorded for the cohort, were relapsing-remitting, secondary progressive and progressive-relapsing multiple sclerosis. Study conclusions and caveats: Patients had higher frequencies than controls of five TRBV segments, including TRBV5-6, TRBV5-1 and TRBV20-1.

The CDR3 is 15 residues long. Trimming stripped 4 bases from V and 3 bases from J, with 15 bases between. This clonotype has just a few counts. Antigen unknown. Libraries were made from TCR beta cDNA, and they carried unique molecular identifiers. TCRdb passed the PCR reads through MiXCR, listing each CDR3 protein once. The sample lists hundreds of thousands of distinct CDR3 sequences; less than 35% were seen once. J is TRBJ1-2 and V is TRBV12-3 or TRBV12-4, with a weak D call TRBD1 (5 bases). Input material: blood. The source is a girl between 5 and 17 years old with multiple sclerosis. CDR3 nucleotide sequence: TGTGCCAGCAGTTCACAGGTGGGGGGGTACTATGGCTACACCTTC. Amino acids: CASSSQVGGYYGYTF.